The 30 T cell receptor beta chains below were found in one sample sequenced in a study of T cell responses to AZD1222 COVID-19 vaccine. Measured with immunoSEQ multiplex PCR; TCRdb has only the in-frame clones, and not every one. Among 100,000 to 150,000 clones listed, approximately 90% were seen once. The sample in question was peripheral blood, obtained on day 0 of AZD1222 vaccination. These TCRs come from an adult in good health.

In nucleotides, the CDR3 is TGTGCCAGCAGCGCACGCCTCGGAGAGGGACGCGTGTATTTT. Protein sequence: CASSARLGEGRVYF. This chain joins TRBV2 and TRBJ2-3; D assignment may be TRBD1 or TRBD2 (5 bases each). The CDR3 covers 14 residues. Per the germline V gene, CDR1 is SNHLY and CDR2 is FYNNEI. The V and J ends lost 6 bases and 14 bases respectively, with 24 bases between them.

The chain recombines TRBV24-1 with TRBJ1-1; 7 nucleotides match TRBD1. Looked up from germline, CDR1 is KGHDR and CDR2 is SFDVKD. CDR3 size: 12 residues. With V trimmed by 4 bases and J by 9 bases, 4 bases remained unmatched. DNA of the CDR3: TGTGCCACCAGTGACTCACAGGGGAAAGCTTTCTTT. Translating it yields CATSDSQGKAFF.

CDR3 residues: CASSQTRGTYTF. The CDR3 nucleotides are TGTGCCAGCAGCCAGACGCGAGGAACCTACACCTTC. The chain joins TRBV5-6 to TRBJ1-2; D remains unclear. V lost 4 bases and J lost 10, with 14 bases in between. This CDR3 contains 12 residues. Germline V gene data show CDR1 as SGHDT and CDR2 as YYEEEE.

This rearrangement joins TRBV4-3 to TRBJ2-1; 8 nucleotides match TRBD2. The CDR3 is 17 residues long. V shed 0 bases, J shed 3 bases, and the junction held 7 bases outside the gene matches. From germline, CDR1 is LGHNA and CDR2 YSLEER. CDR3 protein: CASSQDIRTSRYNEQFF. CDR3 bases: TGCGCCAGCAGCCAAGATATAAGGACTAGCCGCTACAATGAGCAGTTCTTC.

The chain uses TRBV6-5 and TRBJ1-2, with a tentative D call TRBD1 (6 bases). Trimming took off 9 bases at V and 0 bases at J, with 8 bases between the two ends. Germline V CDR1 and CDR2: MNHEY, SVGAGI. CDR3 length equals 12 residues. The chain's CDR3 is CASGQPNYGYTF. The DNA for the CDR3 is TGTGCCAGTGGACAGCCTAACTATGGCTACACCTTC.

The V call is TRBV28, the J call TRBJ1-2; 7 nucleotides align to TRBD1. Losses at the gene ends were 2 bases for V and 3 bases for J; bases not matched to a gene: 9. From germline, CDR1 is MDHEN and CDR2 SYDVKM. The CDR3 loop spans 16 amino acids. The CDR3 DNA reads TGTGCCAGCAGTTTAGGGAACGCCGGACAGGACTATGGCTACACCTTC. This sequence encodes CASSLGNAGQDYGYTF.

The genes are TRBV14 and TRBJ1-2, with D uncertain. CDR1 SGHDN and CDR2 FVKESK come from the germline V gene. The germline V and J ends were trimmed by 0 bases and 4 bases, with 6 bases remaining between them. CDR3 length: 13 amino acids. DNA for the CDR3: TGTGCCAGCAGCCAAGATTTGGCCTATGGCTACACCTTC. Amino acid sequence: CASSQDLAYGYTF.

The V call is TRBV5-8, the J call TRBJ2-1; 8 bases are shared with TRBD2. The CDR3 loop spans 16 amino acids. V shed 2 bases and J 3 bases; nucleotides not matched to a gene: 7. Looked up from germline, CDR1 is SGHTS and CDR2 is YDEGEE. CDR3 protein: CASSFGTSGFYNEQFF. DNA for the CDR3: TGTGCCAGCAGCTTTGGAACTAGCGGTTTCTACAATGAGCAGTTCTTC.

The rearrangement joins TRBV6-5 to TRBJ1-2, with a possible D match to TRBD1 (5 bases). V was shortened by 2 bases and J by 3 bases, with 13 bases between the two germline ends. CDR3 length equals 15 residues. Germline CDR1 reads MNHEY; CDR2 reads SVGAGI. CDR3 coding DNA: TGTGCCAGCAGTTACAGCCTGGGGGTTGACTATGGCTACACCTTC. Amino acids: CASSYSLGVDYGYTF.

The V gene is TRBV6-1, the J gene TRBJ1-6; maybe TRBD1 (6 bases). The V and J ends lost 4 bases and 1 base respectively, with 23 bases between them. Looked up from germline, CDR1 is MNHNS and CDR2 is SASEGT. The CDR3 covers 20 residues. The CDR3 sequence: CASSAEVAFRGRSYNSPLHF. The DNA of the CDR3 is TGTGCCAGCAGTGCGGAAGTCGCCTTCAGGGGAAGATCCTATAATTCACCCCTCCACTTT.

This rearrangement joins TRBV6-5 to TRBJ1-2, with D possibly matching TRBD1 (6 bases). V lost 2 bases and J 7 bases, leaving 14 bases between the germline ends. This CDR3 contains 14 residues. From germline, CDR1 is MNHEY and CDR2 SVGAGI. The CDR3 spells CASSYGAGVGGYTF. The CDR3 nucleotides read TGTGCCAGCAGTTACGGGGCAGGGGTTGGTGGCTACACCTTC.

The chain is built from TRBV4-1 and TRBJ1-4, with unresolved D. Germline CDR1 and CDR2: MGHRA and YSYEKL. Trimming took off 7 bases at V and 8 bases at J, with 14 bases between the two ends. The CDR3 is 13 amino acids. The CDR3 sequence is CASTDPPTEKLFF. The CDR3 DNA reads as TGCGCCAGCACGGACCCGCCGACGGAAAAACTGTTTTTT.

This clone appeared a few times. V is TRBV19 and J is TRBJ1-2; possible D gene TRBD1, 6 bases. This CDR3 has 14 residues. Germline CDR1 LNHDA, CDR2 SQIVND (reference sequence). Deletions cut 10 bases from V and 0 bases from J, with 15 bases between. CDR3 nucleotide sequence: TGTGCCACTACCGACAGGACCTCTAACTATGGCTACACCTTC. Its protein product is CATTDRTSNYGYTF.

The V and J genes are TRBV9 and TRBJ2-2, with TRBD2 identical over 7 bases. The V gene's germline CDR1 is SGDLS and CDR2 YYNGEE. This CDR3 is built from 15 residues. Germline trimming cut 4 bases from V and 4 bases from J; bases unmatched to any gene: 7. The DNA for the CDR3 is TGTGCCAGCAGCCCGGCGGGGGTGATCACCGGGGAGCTGTTTTTT. Residues: CASSPAGVITGELFF.

The rearrangement joins TRBV27 to TRBJ1-1; D call uncertain. This CDR3 spans 13 amino acids. Trimming left V 10 bases short and J 4 bases short, with 16 bases between. Germline V lookup: CDR1 MNHEY, CDR2 SMNVEV (reference sequence). CDR3 loop: CATVRGKGTEAFF. The CDR3 bases are TGTGCCACCGTTCGAGGGAAGGGCACTGAAGCTTTCTTT.

Only one count was recorded for this clone. V and J are TRBV27 and TRBJ1-4; D gene uncertain. Trimming left V 6 bases short and J 8 bases short, with 22 bases between. The CDR3 spans 16 residues. Germline CDR1 MNHEY, CDR2 SMNVEV (reference sequence). This chain's CDR3 is CASSWSYGERSEKLFF. In nucleotides, the CDR3 is TGTGCCAGCAGCTGGTCTTATGGGGAACGGTCCGAAAAACTGTTTTTT.

This clone was seen a few times. The chain links TRBV4-2 to TRBJ1-1, with TRBD1 matching over 11 bases. Looked up from germline, CDR1 is LGHNA and CDR2 is YNFKEQ. The CDR3 is made up of 16 amino acids. The junction had 6 bases not matched to a gene; V was cut back by 5 bases and J by 1 base. This CDR3 is CASSDRDRGTNTEAFF. CDR3 nucleotides: TGTGCCAGCAGCGACCGGGACAGGGGGACGAACACTGAAGCTTTCTTT.

This rearrangement joins TRBV6-2 or TRBV6-3 to TRBJ2-7; the match to TRBD1 covers 7 bases. Germline CDR1 reads MNHEY; CDR2 reads SVGEGT. V shed 6 bases, J shed 5 bases, and the junction held 4 bases outside the gene matches. This CDR3 has 12 residues. DNA for the CDR3: TGTGCCAGCAGCAGAGGGGGCGACGAGCAGTACTTC. Translation gives CASSRGGDEQYF.

This rearrangement joins TRBV12-3 or TRBV12-4 to TRBJ2-7; D is unresolved. CDR3 length: 11 amino acids. V lost 6 bases and J lost 9, with 12 bases in between. CDR3 sequence: CASSPEFVQYF. The CDR3 bases are TGTGCCAGCAGCCCGGAGTTTGTGCAGTACTTC.

V is TRBV24-1 and J is TRBJ1-2, with 9 nucleotides matching TRBD1. The length of the CDR3 is 17 residues. With 4 bases clipped from V and 1 base from J, the junction kept 9 bases outside the gene matches. CDR1 and CDR2 from the germline V gene are KGHDR and SFDVKD. CDR3 in amino acids: CATSEAGTGSVNYGYTF. The CDR3 nucleotides read TGTGCCACCAGTGAAGCCGGGACAGGGTCGGTTAACTATGGCTACACCTTC.

The chain couples TRBV29-1 to TRBJ2-1, with D perhaps being TRBD1 or TRBD2 (5 bases each). Deletions cut 2 bases from V and 7 bases from J, with 15 bases between. CDR3 length equals 14 residues. Germline values: CDR1 SQVTM, CDR2 ANQGSEA. This CDR3 is CSVERGEIVNEQFF. DNA of the CDR3: TGCAGCGTTGAAAGAGGGGAGATAGTAAATGAGCAGTTCTTC.

This clone was recorded only once. The chain is built from TRBV7-2 and TRBJ2-5, with 14 bases matching TRBD2. The CDR3 length is 17 residues. Germline CDR1 is SGHTA and CDR2 is FQGNSA. Trimming removed 0 bases from V and 1 base from J; junction bases left unmatched: 1. The CDR3 DNA is TGTGCCAGCAGCTTAGCGGGACTAGCGGGGGCCCAAGAGACCCAGTACTTC. Amino acids: CASSLAGLAGAQETQYF.

Only one count was recorded for this clone. This chain uses TRBV6-2 or TRBV6-3 with TRBJ2-1; tentative D call: TRBD1 (6 bases). Germline values: CDR1 MNHEY, CDR2 SVGEGT. The CDR3 runs to 13 residues. The V and J ends lost 6 bases and 8 bases respectively, with 14 bases between them. Here the CDR3 DNA reads TGTGCCAGCAGCCCGGGCAGGGGCTATGAGCAGTTCTTC. Residues: CASSPGRGYEQFF.

This clone was seen a single time. V gene TRBV28 combines with J gene TRBJ2-1; 8 bases line up with TRBD1. The V segment lost 6 bases and the J segment 1 base; nucleotides outside the gene matches: 11. Looked up from germline, CDR1 is MDHEN and CDR2 is SYDVKM. The CDR3 is 17 amino acids. The CDR3 spells CASSAGPGGVSYNEQFF. CDR3 sequence (DNA): TGTGCCAGCAGCGCCGGGCCAGGGGGCGTTTCCTACAATGAGCAGTTCTTC.

The rearrangement links TRBV27 to TRBJ1-1; D remains ambiguous. Trimming left V 2 bases short and J 5 bases short, with 6 bases between. Per the germline V gene, CDR1 is MNHEY and CDR2 is SMNVEV (reference sequence). The CDR3 covers 12 residues. The CDR3 DNA is TGTGCCAGCAGTTTACCGGGTACTGAAGCTTTCTTT. Its protein is CASSLPGTEAFF.

This chain links TRBV27 with TRBJ1-4; D unresolved. This CDR3 region has 15 residues. With 6 bases removed from V and 4 bases from J, the gap between germline ends came to 15 bases. The germline gives CDR1 MNHEY, CDR2 SMNVEV (reference sequence). CDR3 in DNA: TGTGCCAGCAGAGCCTCGGGGTTCGTTAATGAAAAACTGTTTTTT. Translated: CASRASGFVNEKLFF.

This clone came up once. The V and J genes are TRBV7-2 and TRBJ2-1; 10 nucleotides agree with TRBD2. The CDR3 totals 15 residues. CDR1 SGHTA and CDR2 FQGNSA come from the germline V gene. Losses at the gene ends were 1 base for V and 9 bases for J; bases not matched to a gene: 6. CDR3 coding DNA: TGTGCCAGCAGCTTAGTGCAGCGGGGGGGCGCTGAGCAGTTCTTC. This codes for CASSLVQRGGAEQFF.

The J gene is TRBJ2-7, the V gene TRBV11-2, with 7 bases matching TRBD2. The CDR3 is made up of 14 amino acids. CDR1 and CDR2 (germline): SGHAT, FQNNGV. Losses at the gene ends were 3 bases for V and 1 base for J; bases not matched to a gene: 3. CDR3 nucleotide sequence: TGTGCCAGCAGCTTGGGGGGGAAGTCCTACGAGCAGTACTTC. Amino acids: CASSLGGKSYEQYF.

Concerning this clone itself: In the same sample, other DNA sequences code for this CDR3. The genes are TRBV6-5 and TRBJ1-2; D remains unclear. The CDR3 covers 12 residues. Germline CDR1 and CDR2: MNHEY and SVGAGI. The germline V and J ends were trimmed by 7 bases and 2 bases, with 8 bases remaining between them. DNA for the CDR3: TGTGCCAGCACCCTGGACAACTATGGCTACACCTTC. As protein: CASTLDNYGYTF.

The gene calls are TRBV5-1 and TRBJ2-7; D remains ambiguous. From germline, CDR1 is SGHRS and CDR2 YFSETQ. Trimming took off 4 bases at V and 6 bases at J, with 14 bases between the two ends. The CDR3 is 13 residues long. As DNA, the CDR3 is TGCGCCAGCAGCACTGGACGGTCCCTCGAGCAGTACTTC. Translated, it gives CASSTGRSLEQYF.